This T cell receptor beta chain emerged from a study of blood T cell repertoires in COVID-19. The CDR3 totals 16 residues. Trimming stripped 4 bases from V and 0 bases from J, with 16 bases between. Looked up from germline, CDR1 is LGHDT and CDR2 is YNNKEL (reference sequence). Participants reported their clinical history, and cohort assignment relied on those reports. The repertoire was sequenced with immunoSEQ multiplex PCR; TCRdb's copy has only in-frame clones and lacks some. The sample carries about 340,000 clones, just over 85% recorded once. The source of this sequence is a middle-aged woman with acute COVID-19. Material for sequencing was PBMCs or T cells enriched from blood (not recorded which). The chain has TRBV3-1 (or the pseudogene TRBV3-2) and TRBJ2-7; perhaps TRBD2 as D (5 bases). The CDR3 loop reads CASSLRGLQSSYEQYF. The CDR3 coding sequence is TGTGCCAGCAGCCTTAGAGGACTCCAAAGCTCCTACGAGCAGTACTTC.